This T cell receptor (beta chain) was retrieved from a study of blood T cell repertoires in COVID-19. Across the study: Nucleic acid was either cDNA or gDNA, and it came from T cells, B-cell-depleted T cells, or PBMCs.

Only one count was recorded for this clone. Per germline, CDR1 SGHKS and CDR2 YYEKEE (reference sequence). The length of the CDR3 is 17 residues. Trimming took 0 bases from V and 4 from J, leaving 17 bases between them. Data came from immunoSEQ multiplex PCR; TCRdb stores just in-frame clones and leaves some out. The repertoire holds more than 150,000 clones, with under 85% as singletons. The chain joins TRBV5-5 to TRBJ1-3; D gene unclear. The sample taken for sequencing was peripheral blood. This clonotype was obtained from a man aged 70-80 years who had recovered from COVID-19. The CDR3 loop reads CASSLEGAGSAGNTIYF. Here the CDR3 DNA reads TGTGCCAGCAGCTTGGAGGGAGCGGGCTCCGCGGGAAACACCATATATTTT. Full variable domain (outside the CDR3, taken from reference TRBV5-5 and TRBJ1-3): DAGVTQSPTHLIKTRGQQVTLRCSPISGHKSVSWYQQVLGQGPQFIFQYYEKEERGRGNFPDRFSARQFPNYSSELNVNALLLGDSALYLCASSLEGAGSAGNTIYFGEGSWLTVV.